The sample holds one count of the clone carrying this TCR beta chain. Its cognate antigen is unknown. The data stem from a study of long-term antiretroviral therapy in people with HIV. Findings and limits, study-wide: It was observed that HIV repertoires exhibited narrower CDR3 length ranges than controls.

Trimming took 4 bases from V and 4 from J, leaving 10 bases between them. The germline CDR1 and CDR2 sequences are MGHRA and YSYEKL. This CDR3 region has 13 residues. The authors ran the immunoSEQ assay, v3.0, at survey level. Here immunoSEQ multiplex PCR was the method, and the copy in TCRdb shows in-frame clones only, minus some. This table has roughly 28,000 clones, 90% to 95% appearing once. The TCR comes from a man in his thirties or forties with HIV. The sample consisted of unsorted PBMCs, taken about 6.6 years after starting antiretroviral therapy. V and J are TRBV4-1 and TRBJ2-5; possibly TRBD1 or TRBD2 for D (5 bases each). This chain's CDR3 is CASSPGTPETQYF. As DNA, the CDR3 is TGCGCCAGCAGCCCCGGGACGCCAGAGACCCAGTACTTC.